The 29 T cell receptor beta chains reported below all come from one sample, sequenced in a study of glioma-infiltrating T cells after dendritic cell vaccination (dated by TCRdb to the mid-2010s). This specimen's time point label, interpreted: after dendritic cell vaccination, including at tumor progression/relapse. Library preparation was by the immunoSEQ multiplex PCR assay. TCRdb stores this immuneACCESS table with in-frame sequences only. Part of the clones is absent; in the studies checked, under half of the shortfall reflects unresolved V genes, and no reason is known for the rest. In all, the sample holds 100,000 to 120,000 clones, and around 87% of those were seen once. Jointly, the top ten make up over 2.5% of the sample. The sample in question was blood, obtained after dendritic cell vaccination. The receptors come from a human donor with glioblastoma.

The gene calls are TRBV6-5 and TRBJ1-4, with a tentative D call TRBD1 (6 bases). CDR1 is MNHEY, CDR2 SVGAGI, per germline. The CDR3 length is 14 residues. V gave up 6 bases and J gave up 3 bases, with 11 bases separating them. The CDR3 DNA follows: TGTGCCAGCAGCCAGGGGAGTGCTAATGAAAAACTGTTTTTT. This encodes CASSQGSANEKLFF.

The chain has TRBV11-2 and TRBJ1-1, with D possibly being TRBD1 (5 bases). This CDR3 has 17 residues. Germline-derived CDR1 and CDR2 are SGHAT and FQNNGV. The ends were cut back, 1 base at V and 1 base at J, with 16 bases in the middle. The CDR3 sequence: CASSLAVRTPENTEAFF. The CDR3 DNA reads TGTGCCAGCAGCTTAGCTGTAAGGACACCCGAGAACACTGAAGCTTTCTTT.

The V gene is TRBV2, the J gene TRBJ1-1, with 7 nucleotides matching TRBD1. This CDR3 spans 13 amino acids. The ends lost 4 bases at V and 4 bases at J; junction bases unmatched: 3. The germline gives CDR1 SNHLY, CDR2 FYNNEI. The CDR3 sequence is CASSVEGATEAFF. CDR3 nucleotides: TGTGCCAGCAGTGTAGAGGGGGCCACTGAAGCTTTCTTT.

In its sample, this clone was seen a few times. CDR3 nucleotides: TGTGCCAGCAGTGCCACCCGGGACACGCGGCAGGATACGCAGTATTTT. It yields the protein CASSATRDTRQDTQYF. J is TRBJ2-3 and V is TRBV2, with TRBD1 as a possible D gene (6 bases). Trimming left V 4 bases short and J 6 bases short, with 20 bases between. CDR1 and CDR2 (germline): SNHLY, FYNNEI. The CDR3 contains 16 residues.

The chain has TRBV5-1 and TRBJ2-2; 8 bases map to TRBD2. CDR1 and CDR2 (germline): SGHRS, YFSETQ. This CDR3 is 16 amino acids long. V trimming: 0 bases; J trimming: 6 bases; junction bases outside the gene matches: 7. For the CDR3, the DNA is TGCGCCAGCAGCTTGGACCTAGCGGGTTACTCCGGGGAGCTGTTTTTT. Translated, it gives CASSLDLAGYSGELFF.

The rearrangement links TRBV29-1 to TRBJ1-2; TRBD1 agrees at 7 bases. From germline, CDR1 is SQVTM and CDR2 ANQGSEA. The ends lost 6 bases at V and 13 bases at J; junction bases unmatched: 14. The CDR3 has 12 residues. The CDR3 region is CSVRWGTEAPTF. Written as DNA, the CDR3 is TGCAGCGTGCGTTGGGGGACAGAAGCCCCCACCTTC.

V gene TRBV19 combines with J gene TRBJ1-2; D gene uncertain. The V end lost 1 base, the J end lost 2 bases, and 8 bases lay between the germline ends. The CDR3 sequence is 14 residues long. Germline assignment: CDR1 LNHDA and CDR2 SQIVND (reference sequence). The CDR3 protein is CASSIVQINYGYTF. DNA of the CDR3: TGTGCCAGTAGTATAGTACAGATCAACTATGGCTACACCTTC. Drawing the rest from reference TRBV19 and TRBJ1-2, the complete variable domain is DGGITQSPKYLFRKEGQNVTLSCEQNLNHDAMYWYRQDPGQGLRLIYYSQIVNDFQKGDIAEGYSVSREKKESFPLTVTSAQKNPTAFYLCASSIVQINYGYTFGSGTRLTVV.

The chain links TRBV19 to TRBJ1-2; D uncertain. CDR1 and CDR2 from the germline V gene are LNHDA and SQIVND (reference sequence). The CDR3 totals 13 residues. Trimming left V 7 bases short and J 4 bases short, with 13 bases between. The CDR3: CASTAEEGYGYTF. CDR3 DNA sequence: TGTGCCAGTACCGCCGAGGAGGGCTATGGCTACACCTTC. The entire variable domain, with the rest obtained from reference TRBV19 and TRBJ1-2, is as follows: DGGITQSPKYLFRKEGQNVTLSCEQNLNHDAMYWYRQDPGQGLRLIYYSQIVNDFQKGDIAEGYSVSREKKESFPLTVTSAQKNPTAFYLCASTAEEGYGYTFGSGTRLTVV.

The rearrangement uses TRBV7-3 and TRBJ2-3, with a tentative D call TRBD2 (6 bases). The CDR3 spans 16 residues. The germline gives CDR1 SGHTA, CDR2 FQGTGA. V was pared by 2 bases and J by 2 bases, with 14 bases between. The CDR3 DNA follows: TGTGCCAGCAGCTTATCCGCGCGGGGACTCACAGATACGCAGTATTTT. The encoded protein is CASSLSARGLTDTQYF.

The rearrangement uses TRBV9 and TRBJ1-1; D ambiguous. Germline CDR1 SGDLS, CDR2 YYNGEE. V was trimmed by 0 bases and J by 1 base, leaving 10 bases between them. This CDR3 comprises 15 residues. Written as DNA, the CDR3 is TGTGCCAGCAGCGTAGGTCCAGGCCCGAACACTGAAGCTTTCTTT. Protein product: CASSVGPGPNTEAFF.

This sequence joins TRBV14 and TRBJ2-5; 10 bases map to TRBD2. The CDR3 has 18 residues. CDR1 is SGHDN and CDR2 is FVKESK in the germline V gene. Trimming cost V 4 bases and J 5 bases; bases outside gene matches: 16. The CDR3 spells CASSPLRLAGASLETQYF. The CDR3 DNA sequence: TGTGCCAGCAGCCCATTGAGGCTAGCGGGAGCGAGTCTGGAGACCCAGTACTTC.

The chain combines TRBV25-1 with TRBJ1-6, with D possibly matching TRBD1 (5 bases). This CDR3 spans 16 amino acids. Germline assignment: CDR1 MGHDK and CDR2 SYGVNS. Deletions cut 5 bases from V and 7 bases from J, with 18 bases between. The CDR3 is CASSFGQGRRNSPLHF. The DNA for the CDR3 is TGTGCCAGCAGTTTCGGTCAGGGAAGGCGGAATTCACCCCTCCACTTT.

The V and J genes are TRBV20-1 and TRBJ1-2, with D unclear. CDR3 length: 11 amino acids. The germline V gene has CDR1 DFQATT and CDR2 SNEGSKA (reference sequence). Trimming cost V 8 bases and J 8 bases, with 15 bases left between them. CDR3 in DNA: TGCAGTTCAGACTCCCCCAGAGGCTACACCTTC. Protein: CSSDSPRGYTF.

This clone is a singleton in its sample. V and J are TRBV7-3 and TRBJ1-1, with a weak D call TRBD1 (6 bases). Germline-derived CDR1 and CDR2 are SGHTA and FQGTGA. V lost 3 bases to trimming and J lost 5 bases, with 10 bases between them. This CDR3 has 13 amino acids. CDR3 sequence: CASSFSGATEAFF. For the CDR3, the DNA is TGTGCCAGCAGCTTCTCAGGGGCGACTGAAGCTTTCTTT.

Here the CDR3 DNA reads TGTGCCAGCAGTTTGGGTTCGGGGACCTACGAGCAGTACTTC. This codes for CASSLGSGTYEQYF. The gene calls are TRBV27 and TRBJ2-7; D perhaps matches TRBD2 (5 bases). CDR1 and CDR2 (germline): MNHEY, SMNVEV (reference sequence). The CDR3 totals 14 residues. V dropped 3 bases and J dropped 2 bases, with 11 bases sitting between them.

The J gene is TRBJ2-3, the V gene TRBV30; D is perhaps TRBD2 (6 bases). From germline, CDR1 is GTSNPN and CDR2 SVGIG (reference sequence). This CDR3 comprises 16 residues. Trimming took 0 bases from V and 6 from J, leaving 19 bases between them. CDR3 region: CAWSVRLVSTIDTQYF. The CDR3 DNA reads TGTGCCTGGAGTGTCCGACTAGTATCAACCATCGATACGCAGTATTTT.

The CDR3 coding sequence is TGCGCCAGCAGCAGAGGACAGGGTCGTACTGAAGCTTTCTTT. This translates into CASSRGQGRTEAFF. The chain has TRBV5-1 and TRBJ1-1, with 8 bases matching TRBD1. V lost 4 bases to trimming and J lost 5 bases; unmatched junction nucleotides: 7. The CDR3 contains 14 residues. CDR1 and CDR2 (germline): SGHRS, YFSETQ.

On this clone: Additional DNA sequences in this sample encode the identical CDR3. The chain recombines TRBV25-1 with TRBJ1-6; 7 bases are shared with TRBD1. Per the germline V gene, CDR1 is MGHDK and CDR2 is SYGVNS. The CDR3 contains 15 residues. With V trimmed by 5 bases and J by 10 bases, 11 bases remained unmatched. The CDR3 reads CASSSLVTGHSPLHF. In DNA, the CDR3 is TGTGCCAGCAGTTCCCTTGTGACAGGGCACTCACCCCTCCACTTT. Full variable domain (remainder filled in from reference TRBV25-1 and TRBJ1-6): EADIYQTPRYLVIGTGKKITLECSQTMGHDKMYWYQQDPGMELHLIHYSYGVNSTEKGDLSSESTVSRIRTEHFPLTLESARPSHTSQYLCASSSLVTGHSPLHFGNGTRLTVT.

The chain combines TRBV5-1 with TRBJ2-1; TRBD1 might be the D (6 bases). CDR1 is SGHRS and CDR2 is YFSETQ in the germline V gene. This CDR3 is built from 13 residues. Trimming shortened V by 0 bases and J by 6 bases, and 7 bases separated the two germline ends. This CDR3 reads CASSLGGPNEQFF. The CDR3 DNA sequence: TGCGCCAGCAGCTTGGGGGGGCCCAATGAGCAGTTCTTC.

The V gene is TRBV2, the J gene TRBJ1-4, with 8 nucleotides matching TRBD1. Germline V lookup: CDR1 SNHLY, CDR2 FYNNEI. J gave up 0 bases and V 6 bases, and 3 bases lay outside the gene matches. The CDR3 is 15 residues long. CDR3 residues: CASRDRAATNEKLFF. In DNA form, the CDR3 reads TGTGCCAGCAGGGACAGGGCGGCAACTAATGAAAAACTGTTTTTT.

The rearrangement links TRBV28 to TRBJ2-7; 8 nucleotides agree with TRBD1. J gave up 3 bases and V 4 bases, and 5 bases lay outside the gene matches. Germline CDR1 is MDHEN and CDR2 is SYDVKM. The CDR3 contains 14 residues. In DNA, the CDR3 is TGTGCCAGCAGTTCAGGGGGCTTGGGCTACGAGCAGTACTTC. Translating it yields CASSSGGLGYEQYF.

A few counts support this clone. CDR3 region: CASSRSGGHRELFF. DNA for the CDR3: TGTGCCAGCAGTCGTAGCGGGGGGCACCGGGAGCTGTTTTTT. This chain uses TRBV6-1 with TRBJ2-2, with 10 bases fitting TRBD2. Germline values: CDR1 MNHNS, CDR2 SASEGT. V shed 5 bases and J 9 bases; nucleotides not matched to a gene: 6. The CDR3 length is 14 residues.

This clone was detected once. This chain uses TRBV2 with TRBJ2-1; D is undetermined. V lost 7 bases to trimming and J lost 7 bases, with 17 bases between them. The CDR3 length is 14 residues. Germline V gene data show CDR1 as SNHLY and CDR2 as FYNNEI. The CDR3: CASKGDWSRNEQFF. The CDR3 DNA sequence: TGTGCCAGCAAAGGTGACTGGTCCCGGAATGAGCAGTTCTTC. Full variable domain (outside the CDR3, taken from reference TRBV2 and TRBJ2-1): EPEVTQTPSHQVTQMGQEVILRCVPISNHLYFYWYRQILGQKVEFLVSFYNNEISEKSEIFDDQFSVERPDGSNFTLKIRSTKLEDSAMYFCASKGDWSRNEQFFGPGTRLTVL.

The chain recombines TRBV18 with TRBJ1-5; 8 bases are shared with TRBD1. The V gene's germline CDR1 is KGHSH and CDR2 LQKENI. After removal of 3 bases from V and 2 bases from J, the junction contained 0 bases not matched to a gene. This CDR3 spans 14 amino acids. The CDR3 DNA reads as TGTGCCAGCTCACCGACAGGGGGCAATCAGCCCCAGCATTTT. Residues: CASSPTGGNQPQHF.

J is TRBJ1-6 and V is TRBV5-1; D possibly corresponds to TRBD1 (5 bases). This CDR3 has 16 residues. Trimming removed 0 bases from V and 6 bases from J, with 13 bases in between. CDR1 and CDR2 (germline): SGHRS, YFSETQ. CDR3 sequence (DNA): TGCGCCAGCAGCTTGGGGACAAGGAACGGTAATTCACCCCTCCACTTT. It is translated as CASSLGTRNGNSPLHF.

The chain is built from TRBV6-6 and TRBJ2-5, with no clear D. This CDR3 region has 9 residues. Between the trimmed V and J ends, which lost 10 bases and 5 bases, there was a span of 5 bases. Germline-derived CDR1 and CDR2 are MNHNY and SVGAGI (reference sequence). This chain's CDR3 is CATGETQYF. For the CDR3, the DNA is TGTGCCACCGGGGAGACCCAGTACTTC.

The chain joins TRBV10-3 to TRBJ2-7; D is ambiguous. This CDR3 contains 11 residues. Deletions cut 11 bases from V and 4 bases from J, with 12 bases between. CDR1 and CDR2 (germline): ENHRY, SYGVKD. The CDR3 DNA is TGTGCCGTTGGCCCCACGTACGAGCAGTACTTC. It translates to CAVGPTYEQYF.

V and J are TRBV6-5 and TRBJ1-3; possibly TRBD1 for D (5 bases). Germline V gene data show CDR1 as MNHEY and CDR2 as SVGAGI. CDR3 length: 15 residues. Deletions cut 6 bases from V and 4 bases from J, with 16 bases between. The DNA of the CDR3 is TGTGCCAGCAGGAAACCTGGGGCTAGGGGAAACACCATATATTTT. This sequence encodes CASRKPGARGNTIYF.

This sequence joins TRBV5-1 and TRBJ2-7; 10 bases map to TRBD2. CDR3 length equals 16 residues. Germline V gene data show CDR1 as SGHRS and CDR2 as YFSETQ. V shed 0 bases and J 4 bases; nucleotides not matched to a gene: 7. The CDR3 DNA reads TGCGCCAGCAGCTTGGAGCCAGCGGGAGGGGAATACGAGCAGTACTTC. As protein: CASSLEPAGGEYEQYF.